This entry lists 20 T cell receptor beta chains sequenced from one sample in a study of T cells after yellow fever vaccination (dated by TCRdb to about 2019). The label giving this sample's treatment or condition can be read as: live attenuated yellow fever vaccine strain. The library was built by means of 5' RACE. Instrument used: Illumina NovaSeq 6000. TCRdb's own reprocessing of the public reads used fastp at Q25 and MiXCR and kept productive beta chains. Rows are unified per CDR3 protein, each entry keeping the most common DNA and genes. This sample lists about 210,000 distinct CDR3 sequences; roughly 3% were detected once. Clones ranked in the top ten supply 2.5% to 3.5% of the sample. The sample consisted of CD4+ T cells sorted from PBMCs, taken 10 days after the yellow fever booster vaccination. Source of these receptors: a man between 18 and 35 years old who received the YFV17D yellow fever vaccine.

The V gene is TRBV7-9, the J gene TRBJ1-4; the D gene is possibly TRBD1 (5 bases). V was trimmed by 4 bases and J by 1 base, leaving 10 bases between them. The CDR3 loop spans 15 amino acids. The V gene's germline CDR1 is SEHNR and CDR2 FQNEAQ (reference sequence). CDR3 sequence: CASSSGRRTNEKLFF. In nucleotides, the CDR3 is TGTGCCAGCAGCTCGGGACGGCGAACTAATGAAAAACTGTTTTTT.

In DNA form, the CDR3 reads TGTGCCAGCAGCTCCCGCACAGGGTACACTGAAGCTTTCTTT. Protein product: CASSSRTGYTEAFF. The chain employs TRBV7-8 and TRBJ1-1; TRBD1 might be the D (6 bases). CDR1 and CDR2 from the germline V gene are SGHVS and FQNEAQ. The CDR3 is made up of 14 amino acids. V was trimmed by 4 bases and J by 3 bases, leaving 12 bases between them.

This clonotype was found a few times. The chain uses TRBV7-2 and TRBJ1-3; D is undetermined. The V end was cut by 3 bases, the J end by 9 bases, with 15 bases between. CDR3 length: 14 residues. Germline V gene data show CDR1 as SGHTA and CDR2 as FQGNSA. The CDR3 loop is CASSFRSSGGTIYF. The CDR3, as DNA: TGTGCCAGCAGCTTCCGGTCTTCCGGCGGCACCATATATTTT.

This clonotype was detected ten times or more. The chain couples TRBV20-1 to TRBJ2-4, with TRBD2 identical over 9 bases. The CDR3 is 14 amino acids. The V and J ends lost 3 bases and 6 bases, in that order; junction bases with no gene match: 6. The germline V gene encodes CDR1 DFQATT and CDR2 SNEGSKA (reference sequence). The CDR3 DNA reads TGCAGTGCTAGTATTAGCGGGGGATCAAACATTCAGTACTTC. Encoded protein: CSASISGGSNIQYF.

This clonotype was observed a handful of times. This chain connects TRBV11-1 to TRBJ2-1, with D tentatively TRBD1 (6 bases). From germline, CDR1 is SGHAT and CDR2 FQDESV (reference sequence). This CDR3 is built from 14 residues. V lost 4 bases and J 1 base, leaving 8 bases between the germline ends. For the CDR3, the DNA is TGTGCCAGCAGCTACAGGGTTTCCTACAATGAGCAGTTCTTC. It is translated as CASSYRVSYNEQFF.

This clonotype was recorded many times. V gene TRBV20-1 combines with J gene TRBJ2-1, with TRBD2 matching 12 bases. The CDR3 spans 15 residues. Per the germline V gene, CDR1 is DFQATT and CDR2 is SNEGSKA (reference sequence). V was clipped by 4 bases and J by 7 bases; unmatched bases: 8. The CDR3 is CSANPASGGDNEQFF. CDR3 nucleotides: TGCAGTGCTAACCCGGCTAGCGGGGGGGATAATGAGCAGTTCTTC.

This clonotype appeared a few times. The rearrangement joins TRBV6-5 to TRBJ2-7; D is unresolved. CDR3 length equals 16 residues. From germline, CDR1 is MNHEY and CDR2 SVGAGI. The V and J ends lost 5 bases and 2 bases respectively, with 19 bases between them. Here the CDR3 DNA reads TGTGCCAGCAGTCCGATCCCCTCAGCCCTTACCTACGAGCAGTACGTC. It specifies CASSPIPSALTYEQYV.

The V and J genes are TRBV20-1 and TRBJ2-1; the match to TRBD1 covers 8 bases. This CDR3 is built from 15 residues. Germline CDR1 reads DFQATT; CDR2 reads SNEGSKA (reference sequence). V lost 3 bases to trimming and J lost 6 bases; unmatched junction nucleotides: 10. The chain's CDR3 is CSARQTHTGGNEQFF. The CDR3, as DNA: TGCAGTGCTAGGCAAACCCACACAGGGGGCAATGAGCAGTTCTTC.

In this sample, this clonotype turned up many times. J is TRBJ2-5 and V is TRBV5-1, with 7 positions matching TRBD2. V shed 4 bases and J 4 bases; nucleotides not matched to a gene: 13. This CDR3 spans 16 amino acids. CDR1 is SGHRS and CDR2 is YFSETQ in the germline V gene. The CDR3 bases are TGCGCCAGCAGCAGAACGACGGACGGGAGGTCAGAGACCCAGTACTTC. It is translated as CASSRTTDGRSETQYF.

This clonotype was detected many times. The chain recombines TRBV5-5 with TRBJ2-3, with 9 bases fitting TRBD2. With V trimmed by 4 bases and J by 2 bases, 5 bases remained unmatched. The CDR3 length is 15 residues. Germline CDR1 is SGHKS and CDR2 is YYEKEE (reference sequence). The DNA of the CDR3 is TGTGCCAGCAGCGCCAGCGGGGGGACCACAGATACGCAGTATTTT. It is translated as CASSASGGTTDTQYF.

CDR3 sequence (DNA): TGTGCCACCAGTGTCGGGACAGGGCACACCGGGGAGCTGTTTTTT. Translating it yields CATSVGTGHTGELFF. J is TRBJ2-2 and V is TRBV24-1; 9 bases are shared with TRBD1. CDR3 length equals 15 residues. J was trimmed by 3 bases and V by 5 bases; bases with no gene match: 3. Germline V lookup: CDR1 KGHDR, CDR2 SFDVKD.

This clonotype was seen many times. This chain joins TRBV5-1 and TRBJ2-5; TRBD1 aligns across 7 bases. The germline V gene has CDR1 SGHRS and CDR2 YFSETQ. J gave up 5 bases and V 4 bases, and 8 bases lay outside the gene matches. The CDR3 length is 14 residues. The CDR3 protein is CASSAGQARETQYF. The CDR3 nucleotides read TGCGCCAGCAGCGCCGGACAGGCCAGGGAGACCCAGTACTTC.

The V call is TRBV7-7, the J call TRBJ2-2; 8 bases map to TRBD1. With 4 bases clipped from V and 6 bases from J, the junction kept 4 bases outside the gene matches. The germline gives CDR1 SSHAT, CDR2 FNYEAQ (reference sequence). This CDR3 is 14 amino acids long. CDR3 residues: CASSSQQGAGELFF. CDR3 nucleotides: TGTGCCAGCAGCTCACAACAGGGGGCCGGGGAGCTGTTTTTT.

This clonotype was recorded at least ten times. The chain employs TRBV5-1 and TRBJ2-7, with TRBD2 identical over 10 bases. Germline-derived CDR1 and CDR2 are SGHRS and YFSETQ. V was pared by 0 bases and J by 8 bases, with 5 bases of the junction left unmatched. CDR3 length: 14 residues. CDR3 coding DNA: TGCGCCAGCAGCTTGGAATTAGCGGGGGGAAAGCAGTACGTC. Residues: CASSLELAGGKQYV.

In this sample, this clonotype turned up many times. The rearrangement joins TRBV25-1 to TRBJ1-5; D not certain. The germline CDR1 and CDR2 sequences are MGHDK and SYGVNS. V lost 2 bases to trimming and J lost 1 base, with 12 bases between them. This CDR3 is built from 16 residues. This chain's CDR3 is CASSETNSWSNQPQHF. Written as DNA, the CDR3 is TGTGCCAGCAGTGAAACGAACAGTTGGAGCAATCAGCCCCAGCATTTT. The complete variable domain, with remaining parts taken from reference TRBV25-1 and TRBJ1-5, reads EADIYQTPRYLVIGTGKKITLECSQTMGHDKMYWYQQDPGMELHLIHYSYGVNSTEKGDLSSESTVSRIRTEHFPLTLESARPSHTSQYLCASSETNSWSNQPQHFGDGTRLSIL.

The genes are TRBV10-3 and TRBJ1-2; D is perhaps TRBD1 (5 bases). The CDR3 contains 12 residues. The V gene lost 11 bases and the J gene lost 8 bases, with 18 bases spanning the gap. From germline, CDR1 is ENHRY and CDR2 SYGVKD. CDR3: CAARDDWGGYTF. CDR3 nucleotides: TGTGCCGCCAGGGACGACTGGGGAGGCTACACCTTC.

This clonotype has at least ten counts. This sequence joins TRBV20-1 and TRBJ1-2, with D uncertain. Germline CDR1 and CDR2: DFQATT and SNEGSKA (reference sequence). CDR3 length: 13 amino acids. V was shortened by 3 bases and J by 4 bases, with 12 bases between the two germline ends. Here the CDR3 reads CSARAPVGYGYTF. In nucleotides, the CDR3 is TGCAGTGCTAGGGCTCCAGTCGGCTATGGCTACACCTTC.

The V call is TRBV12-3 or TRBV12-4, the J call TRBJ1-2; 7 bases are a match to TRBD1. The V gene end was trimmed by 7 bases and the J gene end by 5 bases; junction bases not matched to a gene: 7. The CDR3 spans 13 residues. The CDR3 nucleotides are TGTGCCAGCACTACAGGGGTAGGGTATGGCTACACCTTC. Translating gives CASTTGVGYGYTF.

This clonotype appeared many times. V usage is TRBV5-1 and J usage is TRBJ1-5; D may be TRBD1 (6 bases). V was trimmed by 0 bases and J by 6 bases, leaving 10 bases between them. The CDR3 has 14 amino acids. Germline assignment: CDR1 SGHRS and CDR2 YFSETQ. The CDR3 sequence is CASSLGGASQPQHF. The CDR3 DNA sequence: TGCGCCAGCAGCTTGGGGGGGGCATCTCAGCCCCAGCATTTT.

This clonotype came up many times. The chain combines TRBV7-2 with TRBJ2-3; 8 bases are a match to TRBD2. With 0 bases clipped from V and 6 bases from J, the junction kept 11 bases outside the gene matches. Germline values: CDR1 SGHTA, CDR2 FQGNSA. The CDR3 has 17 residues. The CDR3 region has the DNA TGTGCCAGCAGCTTAGCAGCGGGGGCCCGAGCTTGGGATACGCAGTATTTT. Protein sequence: CASSLAAGARAWDTQYF.